This T cell receptor beta chain was retrieved from a study of T cell responses to AZD1222 COVID-19 vaccine. This clone was recorded a few times. Its antigen is not identified. Profiling relied on immunoSEQ multiplex PCR, and the TCRdb table lists in-frame clones only, not all of them. Of about 120,000 clones in the sample, about 86% are singletons; the top ten hold roughly 3.1%. V lost 3 bases, J lost 5 bases, and 12 bases lay in between. The CDR3 is 14 residues long. The V gene's germline CDR1 is SGDLS and CDR2 YYNGEE. Study results and caveats: Only a handful of people who got AZD1222 tested seropositive at baseline.

The sample here was peripheral blood, taken 28 days after the second AZD1222 dose. This chain joins TRBV9 and TRBJ2-1; D is perhaps TRBD1 (6 bases). This TCR derives from an adult who received the AZD1222 COVID-19 vaccine. The CDR3 sequence: CASSEGVGNNEQFF. CDR3 nucleotide sequence: TGTGCCAGCAGCGAGGGGGTAGGAAACAATGAGCAGTTCTTC.